The rows below give T cell receptor beta chains drawn from one sample of a study of blood T cells in healthy people across ages. MiXCR was run by TCRdb on the 5' RACE reads, yielding one entry per CDR3 protein. The table includes some 860,000 distinct CDR3 sequences, roughly three fifths detected once. The sequenced material came from blood. These receptors were taken from a man aged 40-50 years in good health. The CDR3 runs from the conserved cysteine through the conserved F or W. The order of the fields is D gene, J gene, V gene, clone size, CDR3 protein, CDR3 DNA. A D gene is named only where the DNA matches it firmly. The size field is filled for only some rows; it gives once, few, many or a size class.

d_gene: -; j_gene: TRBJ2-1; v_gene: TRBV29-1; abundance: many; CDR3aa: CSGTLDDEQFF; CDR3nt: TGCAGCGGCACCTTAGACGATGAGCAGTTCTTC
d_gene: -; j_gene: TRBJ2-7; v_gene: TRBV2; abundance: -; CDR3aa: CASSLSPIGRSDEQYF; CDR3nt: TGTGCCAGCAGTCTTTCACCGATCGGCAGGAGCGACGAGCAGTACTTC
d_gene: -; j_gene: TRBJ2-1; v_gene: TRBV29-1; abundance: -; CDR3aa: CSVESIQNEQFF; CDR3nt: TGCAGCGTTGAAAGTATCCAGAATGAGCAGTTCTTC
d_gene: -; j_gene: TRBJ2-1; v_gene: TRBV5-1; abundance: -; CDR3aa: CASSLFGTAVSYNEQFF; CDR3nt: TGCGCCAGCAGCTTATTCGGGACTGCTGTCTCCTACAATGAGCAGTTCTTC
d_gene: TRBD2; j_gene: TRBJ2-2; v_gene: TRBV20-1; abundance: -; CDR3aa: CSVPQRGNTGELFF; CDR3nt: TGCAGTGTCCCCCAGCGGGGGAACACCGGGGAGCTGTTTTTT
d_gene: TRBD2; j_gene: TRBJ2-3; v_gene: TRBV20-1; abundance: -; CDR3aa: CSARGSGAAGGNTRTDTQYF; CDR3nt: TGCAGTGCTAGAGGATCAGGGGCTGCGGGGGGCAATACGCGCACAGATACGCAGTATTTT
d_gene: -; j_gene: TRBJ1-4; v_gene: TRBV27; abundance: -; CDR3aa: CASSLLTGNEKLFF; CDR3nt: TGTGCCAGCAGTTTATTGACAGGAAATGAAAAACTGTTTTTT
d_gene: -; j_gene: TRBJ2-1; v_gene: TRBV7-9; abundance: few; CDR3aa: CASSLGDGRTYNEQFF; CDR3nt: TGTGCCAGCAGCTTAGGGGATGGCCGTACCTACAATGAGCAGTTCTTC
d_gene: -; j_gene: TRBJ1-2; v_gene: TRBV29-1; abundance: -; CDR3aa: CSVRRDSANYGYTF; CDR3nt: TGCAGCGTTCGTCGGGACTCGGCTAACTATGGCTACACCTTC
d_gene: TRBD1; j_gene: TRBJ2-7; v_gene: TRBV10-3; abundance: -; CDR3aa: CAISEVRGRGEQYF; CDR3nt: TGTGCCATCAGTGAGGTCAGGGGGCGTGGGGAGCAGTACTTC
d_gene: -; j_gene: TRBJ2-7; v_gene: TRBV7-7; abundance: -; CDR3aa: CASSPEGSHEQYF; CDR3nt: TGTGCCAGCAGCCCCGAAGGTTCTCACGAGCAGTACTTC
d_gene: -; j_gene: TRBJ2-7; v_gene: TRBV12-3/TRBV12-4; abundance: -; CDR3aa: CASIQSDRSYEQYF; CDR3nt: TGTGCCAGCATCCAGTCGGACAGATCCTACGAGCAGTACTTC
d_gene: TRBD1; j_gene: TRBJ1-6; v_gene: TRBV20-1; abundance: few; CDR3aa: CSARTGASPLHF; CDR3nt: TGCAGTGCAAGGACAGGGGCTTCACCCCTCCACTTT
d_gene: -; j_gene: TRBJ1-1; v_gene: TRBV10-3; abundance: few; CDR3aa: CAIRSGTVNTEAFF; CDR3nt: TGTGCCATCAGATCCGGGACTGTGAACACTGAAGCTTTCTTT
d_gene: TRBD1; j_gene: TRBJ1-5; v_gene: TRBV28; abundance: -; CDR3aa: CASSLSQGALLSNQPQHF; CDR3nt: TGTGCCAGCAGTTTATCACAGGGGGCCCTACTAAGCAATCAGCCCCAGCATTTT
d_gene: -; j_gene: TRBJ2-3; v_gene: TRBV12-3/TRBV12-4; abundance: few; CDR3aa: CASSLGGDRTDTQYF; CDR3nt: TGTGCCAGCAGTTTAGGGGGGGATCGGACAGATACGCAGTATTTT
d_gene: TRBD1; j_gene: TRBJ2-7; v_gene: TRBV2; abundance: once; CDR3aa: CAILRGQPAYEQYF; CDR3nt: TGTGCCATCCTCCGGGGACAGCCGGCCTACGAGCAGTACTTC
d_gene: -; j_gene: TRBJ1-5; v_gene: TRBV4-2; abundance: few; CDR3aa: CASSQDIATGSSNQPQHF; CDR3nt: TGTGCCAGCAGCCAAGATATAGCGACAGGCTCTAGCAATCAGCCCCAGCATTTT
d_gene: -; j_gene: TRBJ2-3; v_gene: TRBV28; abundance: -; CDR3aa: CASSPPLDSDTQYF; CDR3nt: TGTGCCAGCAGTCCTCCACTAGACTCAGATACGCAGTATTTT
d_gene: -; j_gene: TRBJ2-7; v_gene: TRBV12-3/TRBV12-4; abundance: -; CDR3aa: CASSQRGVVYEQYF; CDR3nt: TGTGCCAGCAGCCAGAGGGGGGTTGTCTACGAGCAGTACTTC
d_gene: TRBD2; j_gene: TRBJ2-5; v_gene: TRBV9; abundance: -; CDR3aa: CTSSVGLAGGTETQYF; CDR3nt: TGTACCAGCAGCGTAGGACTAGCGGGGGGTACGGAGACCCAGTACTTC
d_gene: -; j_gene: TRBJ2-1; v_gene: TRBV3-1; abundance: -; CDR3aa: CASSQALAKGNEQFF; CDR3nt: TGTGCCAGCAGCCAAGCTCTAGCGAAAGGGAATGAGCAGTTCTTC
d_gene: -; j_gene: TRBJ2-1; v_gene: TRBV5-6; abundance: few; CDR3aa: CASSLDPLGALGDEQFF; CDR3nt: TGTGCCAGCAGCTTGGACCCCCTGGGAGCACTTGGGGATGAGCAGTTCTTC
d_gene: TRBD1; j_gene: TRBJ2-1; v_gene: TRBV9; abundance: -; CDR3aa: CASSAGDRGIDEQFF; CDR3nt: TGTGCCAGCAGCGCTGGGGACAGGGGGATCGATGAGCAGTTCTTC
d_gene: -; j_gene: TRBJ2-3; v_gene: TRBV6-2/TRBV6-3; abundance: once; CDR3aa: CASSAAFADTQYF; CDR3nt: TGTGCCAGCAGCGCGGCCTTTGCAGATACGCAGTATTTT
d_gene: -; j_gene: TRBJ2-3; v_gene: TRBV6-5; abundance: few; CDR3aa: CASSYLQTSTDTQYF; CDR3nt: TGTGCCAGCAGTTACCTTCAGACCAGCACAGATACGCAGTATTTT
d_gene: TRBD2; j_gene: TRBJ2-7; v_gene: TRBV7-2; abundance: -; CDR3aa: CASRPGLPSYEQYF; CDR3nt: TGTGCCAGCAGACCGGGACTACCTTCCTACGAGCAGTACTTC
d_gene: TRBD2; j_gene: TRBJ2-3; v_gene: TRBV3-1; abundance: few; CDR3aa: CASSRGPAGGRRTQYF; CDR3nt: TGTGCCAGCAGCCGCGGACCCGCGGGGGGGCGGAGAACGCAGTATTTT